The clone carrying this TCR beta chain was counted between two and nine times. The sample originates from a study of T-cell memory formation after mild COVID-19. The wider study: There were largely donor-specific TCR clusters.

TCRdb reprocessed the 5' RACE reads via MiXCR and lists one record per CDR3 protein. The table lists just under 350,000 distinct CDR3 sequences, 10% to 15% of them singletons. Germline CDR1 and CDR2: MNHEY and SVGEGT. The CDR3 sequence is 15 residues long. Trimming left V 0 bases short and J 4 bases short, with 12 bases between. The TCR was taken from a man aged 18 to 29 who had mild COVID-19 (a few samples of this study predate the infection). Cell type and time point are not known. Sequencing input: PBMCs or a T cell subset sorted from them (not recorded which). V gene TRBV6-2 or TRBV6-3 combines with J gene TRBJ1-2, with D unclear. DNA of the CDR3: TGTGCCAGCAGTTACTCGGCGGGGTCCATCTATGGCTACACCTTC. Protein sequence: CASSYSAGSIYGYTF.